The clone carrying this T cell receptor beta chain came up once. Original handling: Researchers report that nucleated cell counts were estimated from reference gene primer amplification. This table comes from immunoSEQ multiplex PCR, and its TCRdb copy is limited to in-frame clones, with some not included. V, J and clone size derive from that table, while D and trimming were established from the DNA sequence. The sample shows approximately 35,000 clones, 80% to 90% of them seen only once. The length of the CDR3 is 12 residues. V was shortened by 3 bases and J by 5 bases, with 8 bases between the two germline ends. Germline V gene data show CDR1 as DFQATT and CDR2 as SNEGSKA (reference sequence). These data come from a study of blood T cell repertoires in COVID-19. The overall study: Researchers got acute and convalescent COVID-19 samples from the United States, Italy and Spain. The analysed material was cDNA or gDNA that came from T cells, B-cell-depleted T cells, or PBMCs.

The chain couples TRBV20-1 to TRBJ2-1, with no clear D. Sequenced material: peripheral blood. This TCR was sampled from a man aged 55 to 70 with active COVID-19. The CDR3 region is CSASLADNEQFF. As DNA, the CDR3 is TGCAGTGCTAGTCTGGCGGACAATGAGCAGTTCTTC.